The 10 T cell receptor beta chains below were found in one sample sequenced in a study of CD8 T cells in Susac syndrome. The RNA, roughly 0.5 to 1 ug, was put through reverse transcription using random hexamers. TCRdb passed the immunoSEQ multiplex PCR reads through MiXCR, listing each CDR3 protein once. The top ten hold about 0.098% of the sample, which has about 120,000 distinct CDR3 sequences, about 93% seen once. Material for sequencing was CD4+ T cells from PBMCs. Receptor source: a human donor in good health.

The V call is TRBV3-1, the J call TRBJ2-5; D possibly matches TRBD1 or TRBD2 (5 bases each). The CDR3 runs to 16 residues. The ends were cut back, 5 bases at V and 1 base at J, with 17 bases in the middle. Germline CDR1 is LGHDT and CDR2 is YNNKEL (reference sequence). The CDR3 DNA follows: TGTGCCAGCAGCTCTAATCTGTTTGGGGGCCAAGAGACCCAGTACTTC. Translation: CASSSNLFGGQETQYF.

The chain combines TRBV2 with TRBJ2-7; TRBD1 matches 8 bases. J lost 3 bases, V lost 5 bases, and 3 bases had no gene match. Germline lookup yields CDR1 SNHLY and CDR2 FYNNEI. This CDR3 is built from 13 residues. CDR3 coding DNA: TGTGCCAGCAGTCCGGGACAGGACTACGAGCAGTACTTC. Translating it yields CASSPGQDYEQYF.

The gene calls are TRBV30 and TRBJ1-2; D unclear. Per germline, CDR1 GTSNPN and CDR2 SVGIG (reference sequence). Trimming removed 0 bases at V and 4 bases at J, with 9 bases between. The CDR3 contains 13 residues. CDR3 in DNA: TGTGCCTGGAGTGTACAAGAGACCTATGGCTACACCTTC. Translating gives CAWSVQETYGYTF. The full variable domain, rest sourced from reference TRBV30 and TRBJ1-2, is SQTIHQWPATLVQPVGSPLSLECTVEGTSNPNLYWYRQAAGRGLQLLFYSVGIGQISSEVPQNLSASRPQDRQFILSSKKLLLSDSGFYLCAWSVQETYGYTFGSGTRLTVV.

The chain recombines TRBV13 with TRBJ2-5; D gene ambiguous. The V end was cut by 2 bases, the J end by 2 bases, with 9 bases between. Germline assignment: CDR1 PRHDT and CDR2 FYEKMQ (reference sequence). This CDR3 is built from 14 residues. CDR3 loop: CASSLRLVQETQYF. Written as DNA, the CDR3 is TGTGCCAGCAGCTTAAGGCTCGTTCAAGAGACCCAGTACTTC.

The CDR3 is CATTGQASNTGELFF. DNA of the CDR3: TGTGCCACCACCGGACAGGCTTCGAACACCGGGGAGCTGTTTTTT. V usage is TRBV19 and J usage is TRBJ2-2; 7 bases map to TRBD1. Germline CDR1 reads LNHDA; CDR2 reads SQIVND (reference sequence). V lost 10 bases, J lost 0 bases, and 8 bases stayed unmatched. The CDR3 length is 15 residues.

The genes are TRBV19 and TRBJ2-5; D is ambiguous. V lost 3 bases and J 6 bases, leaving 17 bases between the germline ends. The CDR3 covers 15 residues. The germline gives CDR1 LNHDA, CDR2 SQIVND (reference sequence). CDR3 coding DNA: TGTGCCAGTAGTATCGACGACTGGGCCAGGCAGACCCAGTACTTC. This sequence encodes CASSIDDWARQTQYF.

This clonotype was detected once. CDR3 residues: CASSPTGGLPGLYGYTF. CDR3 bases: TGTGCCAGCAGCCCAACAGGGGGCCTCCCCGGACTGTATGGCTACACCTTC. J is TRBJ1-2 and V is TRBV7-9; 9 bases agree with TRBD1. V was pared by 5 bases and J by 5 bases, with 15 bases of the junction left unmatched. This CDR3 spans 17 amino acids. Looked up from germline, CDR1 is SEHNR and CDR2 is FQNEAQ (reference sequence).

The chain carries TRBV27 and TRBJ1-2; unclear D gene. Looked up from germline, CDR1 is MNHEY and CDR2 is SMNVEV (reference sequence). The V gene lost 8 bases and the J gene lost 0 bases, with 16 bases spanning the gap. The CDR3 runs to 15 residues. This CDR3 reads CASWPTPTSNYGYTF. CDR3 sequence (DNA): TGTGCCAGCTGGCCCACCCCGACCTCTAACTATGGCTACACCTTC.

The chain couples TRBV6-6 to TRBJ2-1; TRBD2 agrees at 10 bases. Germline V CDR1 and CDR2: MNHNY, SVGAGI (reference sequence). The CDR3 extends over 15 amino acids. The V gene end was trimmed by 6 bases and the J gene end by 6 bases; junction bases not matched to a gene: 8. CDR3 in amino acids: CASSPSGRAGNEQFF. DNA of the CDR3: TGTGCCAGCAGCCCGAGCGGGAGGGCCGGCAATGAGCAGTTCTTC.

With respect to this clonotype: One junction end does not reproduce the germline sequence, and a read error may be involved. The V gene is TRBV7-9, the J gene TRBJ2-7; D might be TRBD2 (5 bases). The germline gives CDR1 SEHNR, CDR2 FQNEAQ (reference sequence). CDR3 length: 15 amino acids. The CDR3 is CASSLASWNSYEQYF. The CDR3 region has the DNA TGTGCCAGCAGCCTAGCATCCTGGAACTCCTACGAGCAGTACTTC.